The T cell receptor (beta chain) described here comes from a study of shared clonotypes between healthy human individuals. The wider study: Ranging from 18 to 49 in age, donors were a couple of women and a few men. Findings and caveats of the study: Clonotype sharing across donors was expected to vary with sequencing depth.

The naive CD8 population came from CD45RO-negative cells selected for CCR7, without terminally differentiated effector memory CD45RA+ cells. For sorted subsets, approximately 0.2 ug DNA per replicate equaled approximately 30,000 T cell genomes. The data were produced by immunoSEQ multiplex PCR, yet TCRdb's version contains in-frame clones alone and is incomplete. The sample consists of around 610,000 clones, roughly 96% of them appearing once. Regarding this clone: What it recognizes is unknown.

The sequence came from a woman aged 25 to 39 in good health. Source material: naive CD8+ T cells sorted from blood.

CDR3 amino acids: CASSLAGTEYNEQFF. The CDR3 DNA sequence: TGTGCCAGCAGCTTAGCCGGGACAGAATACAATGAGCAGTTCTTC. The chain employs TRBV7-6 and TRBJ2-1; 7 nucleotides agree with TRBD1. V lost 0 bases to trimming and J lost 4 bases; unmatched junction nucleotides: 3. CDR1 and CDR2 from the germline V gene are SGHVS and FNYEAQ. The CDR3 consists of 15 residues.